This T cell receptor (beta chain) was obtained from a study of cytomegalovirus exposure and HLA in healthy donors. PCR used 60 Vbeta primers and 13 Jbeta primers. This table comes from immunoSEQ multiplex PCR, and its TCRdb copy is limited to in-frame clones, with some not included. This sample yields 130,000 or so clones, of which approximately 81% are seen a single time; 2.2% belongs to the top ten. Findings of the study overall: When analyzed later, the rates of TCR association showed variation by HLA locus, with DRB1 the most and HLA-C the fewest.

The CDR3 is made up of 14 amino acids. V lost 1 base and J lost 10, with 17 bases in between. Per the germline V gene, CDR1 is SNHLY and CDR2 is FYNNEI. This clone was seen only a few times. Its specificity is unknown. The chain carries TRBV2 and TRBJ2-7; D possibly corresponds to TRBD2 (6 bases). This receptor was taken from a middle-aged woman in good health and CMV-seronegative. Source material: PBMCs. The CDR3 region is CASSEEFGSGTQYF. The CDR3 coding sequence is TGTGCCAGCAGTGAAGAATTCGGGTCAGGGACTCAGTACTTC.